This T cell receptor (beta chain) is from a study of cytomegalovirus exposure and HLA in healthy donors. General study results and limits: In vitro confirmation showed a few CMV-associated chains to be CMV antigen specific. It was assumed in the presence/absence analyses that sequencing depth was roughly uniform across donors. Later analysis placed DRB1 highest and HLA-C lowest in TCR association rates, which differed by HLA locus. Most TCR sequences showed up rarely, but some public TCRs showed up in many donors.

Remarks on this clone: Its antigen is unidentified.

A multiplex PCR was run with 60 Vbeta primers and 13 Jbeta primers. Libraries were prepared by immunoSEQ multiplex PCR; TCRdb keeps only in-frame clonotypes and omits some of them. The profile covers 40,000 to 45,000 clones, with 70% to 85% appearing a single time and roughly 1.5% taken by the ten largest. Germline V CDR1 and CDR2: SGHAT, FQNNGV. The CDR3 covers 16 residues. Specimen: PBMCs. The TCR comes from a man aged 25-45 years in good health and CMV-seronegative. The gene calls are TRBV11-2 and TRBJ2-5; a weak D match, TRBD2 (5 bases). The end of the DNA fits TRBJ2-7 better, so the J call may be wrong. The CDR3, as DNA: TGTGCCAGCAGCTCTAGCCGGACCGGGTATTCCTACGAGCAGTACTTC. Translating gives CASSSSRTGYSYEQYF.